This T cell receptor beta chain is from a study of blood T cell repertoires in COVID-19. This clone was counted a single time. Germline V gives CDR1 MDHEN, CDR2 SYDVKM. This CDR3 is built from 17 residues. The ends were cut back, 3 bases at V and 1 base at J, with 18 bases in the middle. Only in-frame clones appear in the TCRdb table, and some are missing; sequencing was by immunoSEQ multiplex PCR. This sample has approximately 200,000 clones; around 87% occur once, and the top ten carry 3% to 3.5%. This chain joins TRBV28 and TRBJ1-1; D may be TRBD1 (6 bases). Sequencing used PBMCs or T cells enriched from blood (not recorded which). The sequence derives from a woman in her late teens or twenties in a cohort exposed to, infected with or recovered from COVID-19 (not recorded which). The CDR3 here is CASSFLRGGVGNTEAFF. The DNA for the CDR3 is TGTGCCAGCAGTTTCCTTAGAGGGGGAGTGGGGAACACTGAAGCTTTCTTT.